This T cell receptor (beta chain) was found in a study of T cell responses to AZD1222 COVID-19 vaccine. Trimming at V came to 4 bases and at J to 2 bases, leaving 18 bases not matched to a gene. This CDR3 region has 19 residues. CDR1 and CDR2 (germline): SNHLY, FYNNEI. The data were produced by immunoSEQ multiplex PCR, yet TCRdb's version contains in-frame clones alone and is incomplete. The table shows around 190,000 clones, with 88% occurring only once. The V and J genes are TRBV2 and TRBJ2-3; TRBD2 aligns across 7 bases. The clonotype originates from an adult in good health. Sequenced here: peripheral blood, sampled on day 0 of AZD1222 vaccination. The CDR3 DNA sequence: TGTGCCAGCAGTGTGTGGGTAGTGGCTAGCGGAGGGGTCACAGATACGCAGTATTTT. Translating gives CASSVWVVASGGVTDTQYF.